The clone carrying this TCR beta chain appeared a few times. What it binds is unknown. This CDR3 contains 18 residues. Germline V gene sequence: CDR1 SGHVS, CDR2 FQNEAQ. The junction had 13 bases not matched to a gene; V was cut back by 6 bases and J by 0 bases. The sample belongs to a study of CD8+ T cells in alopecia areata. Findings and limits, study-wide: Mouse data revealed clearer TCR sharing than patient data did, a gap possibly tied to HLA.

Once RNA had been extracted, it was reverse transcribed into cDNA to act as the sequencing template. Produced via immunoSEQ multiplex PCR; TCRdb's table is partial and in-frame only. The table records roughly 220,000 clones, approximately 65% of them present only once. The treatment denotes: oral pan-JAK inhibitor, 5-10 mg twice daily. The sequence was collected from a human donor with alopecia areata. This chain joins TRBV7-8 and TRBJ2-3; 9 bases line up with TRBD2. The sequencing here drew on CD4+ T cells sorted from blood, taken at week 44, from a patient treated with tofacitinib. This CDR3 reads CASRQIPGLAGSTDTQYF. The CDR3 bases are TGTGCCAGCAGGCAAATACCCGGGCTAGCGGGGAGCACAGATACGCAGTATTTT.